The sequence of this T cell receptor (beta chain) was determined in a study of CD4+ T cells in melanoma. Study-level findings and limits: In melanoma, neoantigen-specific CD4+ T cells reportedly differed in differentiation state. A reported correlation linked neoantigen-specific CD4+ T cells to CD8+, macrophage and B cell function.

Assay used: immunoSEQ multiplex PCR; TCRdb lists only in-frame clones, some missing. The sample lists over 9,000 clones, about three fifths occurring once. Comment on this clone: Its specificity is unknown.

The CDR3 has 16 residues. V lost 5 bases, J lost 0 bases, and 4 bases stayed unmatched. Germline lookup yields CDR1 SNHLY and CDR2 FYNNEI. The chain employs TRBV2 and TRBJ1-6; TRBD1 matches 7 bases. This sequence originates from a human donor with melanoma. The sequencing input was cells from a culture (not recorded whether cultured in vitro). The chain's CDR3 is CASSLQGSSYNSPLHF. CDR3 bases: TGTGCCAGCAGTTTACAGGGGAGCTCCTATAATTCACCCCTCCACTTT.